One sample yielded the 26 T cell receptor beta chains listed below, sequenced in a study of shared T cell receptors in the human thymus. Method: immunoSEQ multiplex PCR; TCRdb's copy keeps in-frame clones and lacks some. The sample contains about 380,000 clones, approximately 95% of which appear only once. Sequenced: thymocytes. The receptors here all came from a human donor.

V gene TRBV5-4 combines with J gene TRBJ1-2, with no clear D. The CDR3 consists of 15 residues. Germline CDR1 is SGHNT and CDR2 is YYREEE (reference sequence). V lost 4 bases and J 4 bases, leaving 17 bases between the germline ends. Written as DNA, the CDR3 is TGTGCCAGCAGCCCCGAAGGATTTAACCTCTATGGCTACACCTTC. Encoded protein: CASSPEGFNLYGYTF.

This clone was seen only once. The rearrangement joins TRBV6-5 to TRBJ2-7; D is possibly TRBD2 (6 bases). This CDR3 spans 15 amino acids. Germline V gives CDR1 MNHEY, CDR2 SVGAGI. V was shortened by 8 bases and J by 4 bases, with 21 bases between the two germline ends. CDR3 residues: CASRPRLAPSYEQYF. CDR3 bases: TGTGCCAGCCGTCCCCGCCTAGCGCCAAGTTACGAGCAGTACTTC.

The chain combines TRBV4-3 with TRBJ1-5, with unresolved D. Germline V gene sequence: CDR1 LGHNA, CDR2 YSLEER. The V gene lost 0 bases and the J gene lost 0 bases, with 3 bases spanning the gap. The CDR3 contains 14 residues. CDR3 region: CASSQDSSNQPQHF. CDR3 bases: TGCGCCAGCAGCCAAGATAGTAGCAATCAGCCCCAGCATTTT.

The rearrangement joins TRBV28 to TRBJ2-7; 9 nucleotides agree with TRBD2. CDR1 MDHEN and CDR2 SYDVKM come from the germline V gene. The CDR3 is 15 residues long. The V segment lost 7 bases and the J segment 4 bases; nucleotides outside the gene matches: 11. As DNA, the CDR3 is TGTGCCAGCAACCTAGCGGGATCAGTGTCGTACGAGCAGTACTTC. It translates to CASNLAGSVSYEQYF. Full variable domain (remainder filled in from reference TRBV28 and TRBJ2-7): DVKVTQSSRYLVKRTGEKVFLECVQDMDHENMFWYRQDPGLGLRLIYFSYDVKMKEKGDIPEGYSVSREKKERFSLILESASTNQTSMYLCASNLAGSVSYEQYFGPGTRLTVT.

The chain carries TRBV2 and TRBJ1-1, with 7 bases fitting TRBD1. CDR1 SNHLY and CDR2 FYNNEI come from the germline V gene. The J segment lost 5 bases and the V segment lost 10 bases, leaving 19 bases of the junction unmatched. CDR3 length equals 16 residues. CDR3 region: CATFRGSVAGGTEAFF. The DNA for the CDR3 is TGTGCCACCTTCCGTGGTTCCGTGGCAGGGGGGACTGAAGCTTTCTTT.

The J gene is TRBJ1-5, the V gene TRBV6-5; no clear D. CDR3 size: 14 residues. Trimming took 2 bases from V and 4 from J, leaving 9 bases between them. Germline V lookup: CDR1 MNHEY, CDR2 SVGAGI. The CDR3 nucleotides read TGTGCCAGCAGTTACAGGGTAGAGAATCAGCCCCAGCATTTT. It codes for CASSYRVENQPQHF.

The chain has TRBV6-6 and TRBJ1-2; no definite D call. The CDR3 contains 12 residues. CDR1 and CDR2 (germline): MNHNY, SVGAGI (reference sequence). The germline V and J ends were trimmed by 6 bases and 7 bases, with 12 bases remaining between them. As DNA, the CDR3 is TGTGCCAGCAGAACACCTGAGGGTGGCTACACCTTC. This codes for CASRTPEGGYTF.

The rearrangement links TRBV4-3 to TRBJ2-2, with unresolved D. Germline values: CDR1 LGHNA, CDR2 YSLEER. V was clipped by 0 bases and J by 3 bases, with 5 bases between them. This CDR3 comprises 14 residues. The CDR3 DNA follows: TGCGCCAGCAGCCAAGAAGGTGACACCGGGGAGCTGTTTTTT. Its protein product is CASSQEGDTGELFF.

The chain uses TRBV6-1 and TRBJ2-5, with 10 bases fitting TRBD2. This CDR3 has 16 amino acids. Germline loops: CDR1 MNHNS, CDR2 SASEGT. Germline trimming cut 1 base from V and 2 bases from J; bases unmatched to any gene: 4. The CDR3 sequence: CASSEEREGRQETQYF. The CDR3 DNA sequence: TGTGCCAGCAGTGAAGAGCGGGAGGGCCGACAAGAGACCCAGTACTTC.

This sequence joins TRBV7-9 and TRBJ2-1; TRBD2 agrees at 12 bases. The trim removed 4 bases at V and 8 bases at J, leaving 9 bases unmatched. Germline loops: CDR1 SEHNR, CDR2 FQNEAQ (reference sequence). The CDR3 covers 16 residues. The CDR3 spells CASSSLAGGPHHEQFF. CDR3 nucleotides: TGTGCCAGCAGCTCCCTAGCGGGAGGGCCACACCATGAGCAGTTCTTC.

This chain joins TRBV28 and TRBJ1-1; D is unresolved. The CDR3 extends over 13 amino acids. V was cut by 6 bases and J by 0 bases, with 8 bases left in between. Germline lookup yields CDR1 MDHEN and CDR2 SYDVKM. The CDR3 DNA reads TGTGCCAGCAGAGGAAATCTGAACACTGAAGCTTTCTTT. Its protein product is CASRGNLNTEAFF.

This clone was picked up one time. The chain uses TRBV30 and TRBJ1-1; no clear D. The CDR3 sequence is 14 residues long. V was cut by 3 bases and J by 3 bases, with 14 bases left in between. CDR1 GTSNPN and CDR2 SVGIG come from the germline V gene (reference sequence). The CDR3 region has the DNA TGTGCCTGGAGAAAAGTAGTATGGGACACTGAAGCTTTCTTT. It yields the protein CAWRKVVWDTEAFF.

This rearrangement joins TRBV5-1 to TRBJ2-1; TRBD2 matches at 8 bases. From germline, CDR1 is SGHRS and CDR2 YFSETQ. V was pared by 5 bases and J by 3 bases, with 10 bases of the junction left unmatched. This CDR3 contains 16 residues. In DNA, the CDR3 is TGCGCCAGCAGAGAACGAGCGGGAGAGCTCTACAATGAGCAGTTCTTC. Translated: CASRERAGELYNEQFF.

The CDR3 DNA reads as TGTGCCAGCAGCCGATATAGCAATCAGCCCCAGCATTTT. It specifies CASSRYSNQPQHF. The chain is built from TRBV7-9 and TRBJ1-5; D not certain. This CDR3 is 13 amino acids long. Germline CDR1 reads SEHNR; CDR2 reads FQNEAQ (reference sequence). Trimming took off 5 bases at V and 0 bases at J, with 5 bases between the two ends.

This sequence joins TRBV4-3 and TRBJ2-3; TRBD2 matches 16 bases. CDR1 and CDR2 (germline): LGHNA, YSLEER. This CDR3 contains 20 residues. V lost 0 bases to trimming and J lost 5 bases; unmatched junction nucleotides: 11. CDR3 residues: CASSQDGFHGTSGRGDTQYF. Written as DNA, the CDR3 is TGCGCCAGCAGCCAAGACGGATTCCACGGGACTAGCGGGAGGGGAGATACGCAGTATTTT.

The rearrangement uses TRBV28 and TRBJ2-5, with TRBD1 matching over 9 bases. J gave up 2 bases and V 5 bases, and 12 bases lay outside the gene matches. The CDR3 has 17 residues. Germline V gene lookup returns CDR1 MDHEN and CDR2 SYDVKM. CDR3 nucleotide sequence: TGTGCCAGCAGTCCCCTTCAAAAGGGACAGGGACAAGAGACCCAGTACTTC. Its protein product is CASSPLQKGQGQETQYF.

The rearrangement joins TRBV19 to TRBJ2-1, with TRBD2 matching over 9 bases. Unmatched junction bases numbered 9, after V lost 4 bases and J lost 5 bases. Per the germline V gene, CDR1 is LNHDA and CDR2 is SQIVND (reference sequence). This CDR3 contains 16 residues. The CDR3 nucleotides are TGTGCCAGTAGTACCTTAACTAGCGGGTTTGACAATGAGCAGTTCTTC. Amino acids: CASSTLTSGFDNEQFF. Complete variable domain (other parts from reference TRBV19 and TRBJ2-1): DGGITQSPKYLFRKEGQNVTLSCEQNLNHDAMYWYRQDPGQGLRLIYYSQIVNDFQKGDIAEGYSVSREKKESFPLTVTSAQKNPTAFYLCASSTLTSGFDNEQFFGPGTRLTVL.

CDR3 nucleotides: TGTGCCAGCAGCAATCATAGACAGGGGCTGAACACTGAAGCTTTCTTT. Its protein is CASSNHRQGLNTEAFF. The chain joins TRBV28 to TRBJ1-1; the match to TRBD1 covers 8 bases. This CDR3 comprises 16 residues. The germline gives CDR1 MDHEN, CDR2 SYDVKM. Losses at the gene ends were 6 bases for V and 0 bases for J; bases not matched to a gene: 9. The entire variable domain, with the rest obtained from reference TRBV28 and TRBJ1-1, is as follows: DVKVTQSSRYLVKRTGEKVFLECVQDMDHENMFWYRQDPGLGLRLIYFSYDVKMKEKGDIPEGYSVSREKKERFSLILESASTNQTSMYLCASSNHRQGLNTEAFFGQGTRLTVV.

The chain links TRBV30 to TRBJ2-3; no clear D. Germline CDR1 is GTSNPN and CDR2 is SVGIG (reference sequence). Trimming cost V 1 base and J 3 bases, with 11 bases left between them. This CDR3 comprises 14 residues. The CDR3 loop is CAWSAHRRTDTQYF. CDR3 coding DNA: TGTGCCTGGAGTGCACACCGACGAACAGATACGCAGTATTTT.

This chain links TRBV11-2 with TRBJ2-3; 7 bases match TRBD1. The CDR3 runs 19 residues. Germline assignment: CDR1 SGHAT and CDR2 FQNNGV. Unmatched junction bases numbered 16, after V lost 2 bases and J lost 2 bases. The DNA for the CDR3 is TGTGCCAGCAGCTTACTACAGGGGATCGAATCAGAATACACAGATACGCAGTATTTT. It specifies CASSLLQGIESEYTDTQYF.

The chain is built from TRBV29-1 and TRBJ1-1; D is possibly TRBD1 (5 bases). CDR1 is SQVTM and CDR2 is ANQGSEA in the germline V gene. The length of the CDR3 is 16 residues. V gave up 5 bases and J gave up 0 bases, with 19 bases separating them. CDR3 sequence (DNA): TGCAGCGTTTTCCAGGGAGTTAGCCGCTTGAACACTGAAGCTTTCTTT. This sequence encodes CSVFQGVSRLNTEAFF. Supplemented by reference TRBV29-1 and TRBJ1-1, the full variable domain reads SAVISQKPSRDICQRGTSLTIQCQVDSQVTMMFWYRQQPGQSLTLIATANQGSEATYESGFVIDKFPISRPNLTFSTLTVSNMSPEDSSIYLCSVFQGVSRLNTEAFFGQGTRLTVV.

The rearrangement uses TRBV5-1 and TRBJ1-5; D is unclear. The germline V and J ends were trimmed by 0 bases and 3 bases, with 4 bases remaining between them. The CDR3 is made up of 13 amino acids. Germline V CDR1 and CDR2: SGHRS, YFSETQ. The CDR3 DNA is TGCGCCAGCAGCTTGGGACCCAATCAGCCCCAGCATTTT. Translating it yields CASSLGPNQPQHF.

The V and J genes are TRBV27 and TRBJ2-7; a possible D gene is TRBD1 (6 bases). Trimming left V 5 bases short and J 4 bases short, with 15 bases between. The CDR3 extends over 14 amino acids. CDR1 MNHEY and CDR2 SMNVEV come from the germline V gene (reference sequence). This CDR3 reads CASSPLQGPYEQYF. CDR3 DNA: TGTGCCAGCAGTCCCTTACAGGGACCATACGAGCAGTACTTC.

A note on this clone: One end of the junction fails to match germline, which may point to a read error. The chain is built from TRBV27 and TRBJ1-2; the D gene is possibly TRBD1 (6 bases). Germline V CDR1 and CDR2: MNHEY, SMNVEV (reference sequence). This CDR3 has 15 residues. The CDR3 sequence is CASSFRQAPRVGCTF. For the CDR3, the DNA is TGTGCCAGCAGTTTCCGACAGGCGCCTAGAGTTGGCTGCACCTTC.

This clone appeared a single time. The chain links TRBV18 to TRBJ2-7; no clear D. Germline V gives CDR1 KGHSH, CDR2 LQKENI. The CDR3 length is 17 residues. Deletions cut 3 bases from V and 2 bases from J, with 20 bases between. The CDR3 loop reads CASSPLPLPGVPYEQYF. The DNA for the CDR3 is TGTGCCAGCTCACCTTTGCCGTTACCCGGAGTCCCCTACGAGCAGTACTTC. The full variable domain, in which reference TRBV18 and TRBJ2-7 provide the parts outside the CDR3, is NAGVMQNPRHLVRRRGQEARLRCSPMKGHSHVYWYRQLPEEGLKFMVYLQKENIIDESGMPKERFSAEFPKEGPSILRIQQVVRGDSAAYFCASSPLPLPGVPYEQYFGPGTRLTVT.

CDR3 loop: CASSITYGDGSSTSSYNEQFF. CDR3 DNA: TGTGCCAGTAGTATAACCTACGGCGACGGGTCGTCCACGAGCTCCTACAATGAGCAGTTCTTC. This chain joins TRBV19 and TRBJ2-1; D not certain. Trimming left V 2 bases short and J 0 bases short, with 26 bases between. The germline V gene has CDR1 LNHDA and CDR2 SQIVND (reference sequence). This CDR3 comprises 21 residues.